This T cell receptor (beta chain) came from a study of T cell repertoires in cytomegalovirus infection. Study-level information: Both a matching HLA type and CMV infection were indicated by public TCR beta signatures.

This clonotype was counted at least ten times. What it binds is not known. General study points: In two of eight donors, the top clonotype was HLA-C-restricted CMV-specific. Cumulative frequency (of public TCR beta family members) identified carriers of CMV plus the relevant HLA.

TCRdb independently ran MiXCR on the reads; one entry per CDR3 protein. The sample carries 310,000 or so distinct CDR3 sequences, about 25% recorded once. CDR1 is SGHTA and CDR2 is FQGNSA in the germline V gene. The CDR3 is made up of 14 amino acids. Trimming removed 4 bases at V and 6 bases at J, with 13 bases between. Material: PBMCs. This TCR was recovered from a human donor in good health (CMV status not recorded). Some clones in this sample may be carry-over from other donors' samples. The chain has TRBV7-2 and TRBJ2-4, with D possibly matching TRBD1 (5 bases). The CDR3 bases are TGTGCCAGCAGCTCCCACCTGGGGCTAAACATTCAGTACTTC. It encodes CASSSHLGLNIQYF.